This passage covers 22 T cell receptor beta chains from one sample sequenced in a study of graft-versus-host responses after intestinal transplantation. The method was immunoSEQ multiplex PCR; TCRdb's version includes in-frame clones alone and lacks a portion of them. In the table there are approximately 12,000 clones, roughly 83% of which are singletons. The sample was PBMCs, taken roughly 300 days after intestinal transplant. These receptors were obtained from a human patient who received an intestinal transplant, so some T cells may come from the graft donor.

The chain couples TRBV28 to TRBJ2-5, with 7 positions matching TRBD1. With V trimmed by 3 bases and J by 5 bases, 6 bases remained unmatched. Per the germline V gene, CDR1 is MDHEN and CDR2 is SYDVKM. The CDR3 covers 14 residues. CDR3 region: CASSFRAGGETQYF. CDR3 DNA sequence: TGTGCCAGCAGTTTCCGCGCAGGGGGTGAGACCCAGTACTTC. Filled out from reference TRBV28 and TRBJ2-5, the complete variable domain reads DVKVTQSSRYLVKRTGEKVFLECVQDMDHENMFWYRQDPGLGLRLIYFSYDVKMKEKGDIPEGYSVSREKKERFSLILESASTNQTSMYLCASSFRAGGETQYFGPGTRLLVL.

V and J are TRBV4-1 and TRBJ1-6; no clear D gene. Trimming took off 0 bases at V and 0 bases at J, with 12 bases between the two ends. The CDR3 is made up of 18 amino acids. Germline lookup yields CDR1 MGHRA and CDR2 YSYEKL. The CDR3 nucleotides read TGCGCCAGCAGCCAAGACCTCCAGGAGAGCTCCTATAATTCACCCCTCCACTTT. Translating it yields CASSQDLQESSYNSPLHF.

The chain uses TRBV1 and TRBJ2-5. TRBV1 is shown as a pseudogene. The CDR3 loop spans 14 amino acids. CDR3 amino acids: CTSAGPLKGETQYF. In DNA form, the CDR3 reads TGCACCAGCGCAGGACCCCTAAAAGGGGAGACCCAGTACTTC.

Only a few counts were recorded for this clone. The chain employs TRBV19 and TRBJ2-5, with 7 bases matching TRBD1. V gave up 5 bases and J gave up 5 bases; unmatched junction bases: 5. This CDR3 spans 13 amino acids. Germline V lookup: CDR1 LNHDA, CDR2 SQIVND (reference sequence). The DNA for the CDR3 is TGTGCCAGTAGTCCGGGACAGACGGAGACCCAGTACTTC. It encodes CASSPGQTETQYF.

The V and J genes are TRBV6-5 and TRBJ1-2; 7 positions match TRBD1. CDR1 and CDR2 (germline): MNHEY, SVGAGI. The CDR3 has 12 amino acids. The J segment lost 5 bases and the V segment lost 6 bases, leaving 3 bases of the junction unmatched. CDR3 coding DNA: TGTGCCAGCAGACAGGGGCCTTATGGCTACACCTTC. The encoded protein is CASRQGPYGYTF.

There are a few counts of this clone. The chain uses TRBV6-1 and TRBJ1-5; no clear D gene. The V end lost 8 bases, the J end lost 5 bases, and 13 bases lay between the germline ends. CDR1 is MNHNS, CDR2 SASEGT, per germline. The CDR3 runs 13 residues. As DNA, the CDR3 is TGTGCCAGCGCGTGGGGTTTCGATCAGCCCCAGCATTTT. This translates into CASAWGFDQPQHF.

The chain joins TRBV29-1 to TRBJ2-1; D uncertain. The CDR3 runs to 8 residues. CDR1 and CDR2 (germline): SQVTM, ANQGSEA. Trimming pared 7 bases from V and 15 bases from J, leaving 10 bases between. CDR3 DNA sequence: TGCAGCGCCTTCGATGGGTTCTTC. It translates to CSAFDGFF.

This chain uses TRBV14 with TRBJ2-1; tentatively, D is TRBD2 (6 bases). Trimming took off 4 bases at V and 2 bases at J, with 9 bases between the two ends. Germline CDR1 and CDR2: SGHDN and FVKESK. This CDR3 region has 14 residues. The chain's CDR3 is CASSPGRTYNEQFF. CDR3 sequence (DNA): TGTGCCAGCAGCCCCGGGAGAACCTACAATGAGCAGTTCTTC.

The V and J genes are TRBV7-6 and TRBJ2-1; 8 bases map to TRBD1. The CDR3 consists of 14 residues. CDR1 is SGHVS and CDR2 is FNYEAQ in the germline V gene. V gave up 2 bases and J gave up 6 bases; unmatched junction bases: 3. The CDR3 sequence: CASSLQGAGNEQFF. The CDR3 DNA reads as TGTGCCAGCAGCTTACAGGGGGCAGGCAATGAGCAGTTCTTC.

The genes are TRBV9 and TRBJ2-1; perhaps TRBD2 as D (5 bases). Looked up from germline, CDR1 is SGDLS and CDR2 is YYNGEE. Trimming took off 1 base at V and 1 base at J, with 9 bases between the two ends. The CDR3 extends over 15 amino acids. The CDR3 DNA is TGTGCCAGCAGCGTAAACGGGATGTCCTACAATGAGCAGTTCTTC. Translating it yields CASSVNGMSYNEQFF.

This clone was recorded a few times. V is TRBV6-1 and J is TRBJ1-2, with D perhaps TRBD1 (6 bases). Trimming left V 4 bases short and J 8 bases short, with 17 bases between. The CDR3 length is 14 residues. CDR1 is MNHNS and CDR2 is SASEGT in the germline V gene. CDR3 bases: TGTGCCAGCAGTGCCGAACTGGGGGCTGGAGGCTACACCTTC. Translation gives CASSAELGAGGYTF.

This chain's CDR3 is CASSYSGIGRYEQYF. CDR3 sequence (DNA): TGTGCCAGCAGTTACTCGGGAATAGGGCGGTACGAGCAGTACTTC. The chain is built from TRBV6-5 and TRBJ2-7; D unclear. Between the trimmed V and J ends, which lost 0 bases and 4 bases, there was a span of 13 bases. The CDR3 is made up of 15 amino acids. CDR1 is MNHEY and CDR2 is SVGAGI in the germline V gene.

The chain carries TRBV5-4 and TRBJ2-7, with D hard to call. Germline values: CDR1 SGHNT, CDR2 YYREEE (reference sequence). The V and J ends lost 5 bases and 3 bases respectively, with 9 bases between them. The CDR3 runs 12 residues. The CDR3 reads CASSYDNYEQYF. The CDR3 DNA reads TGTGCCAGCAGTTACGACAACTACGAGCAGTACTTC.

This chain links TRBV5-1 with TRBJ2-3; D not certain. Germline lookup yields CDR1 SGHRS and CDR2 YFSETQ. CDR3 length: 12 residues. Trimming pared 0 bases from V and 4 bases from J, leaving 3 bases between. CDR3 protein: CASSLAPDTQYF. CDR3 nucleotide sequence: TGCGCCAGCAGCTTGGCGCCAGATACGCAGTATTTT.

A single count supports this clone. DNA of the CDR3: TGTGCCAGCAGTCCGCCCGGCTGGGGGCATAGCAATCAGCCCCAGCATTTT. Translation gives CASSPPGWGHSNQPQHF. J is TRBJ1-5 and V is TRBV28, with D possibly matching TRBD1 (6 bases). Per germline, CDR1 MDHEN and CDR2 SYDVKM. The V end was cut by 5 bases, the J end by 0 bases, with 17 bases between. The CDR3 extends over 17 amino acids.

The chain links TRBV27 to TRBJ2-1, with D perhaps TRBD1 or TRBD2 (6 bases each). The CDR3 covers 16 residues. CDR1 MNHEY and CDR2 SMNVEV come from the germline V gene (reference sequence). V lost 2 bases and J lost 5, with 16 bases in between. In DNA, the CDR3 is TGTGCCAGCAGTTTAAGTCGTGGGGGGCCGGACAATGAGCAGTTCTTC. Its protein product is CASSLSRGGPDNEQFF.

The gene calls are TRBV9 and TRBJ2-7; 7 nucleotides align to TRBD2. V dropped 0 bases and J dropped 4; count of bases not matched to a gene: 4. CDR3 length: 14 residues. Per germline, CDR1 SGDLS and CDR2 YYNGEE. CDR3 coding DNA: TGTGCCAGCAGCGTAGCCCCGGGAGGATACGAGCAGTACTTC. It specifies CASSVAPGGYEQYF.

The chain employs TRBV5-1 and TRBJ2-3, with no clear D. CDR1 and CDR2 (germline): SGHRS, YFSETQ. This CDR3 comprises 12 residues. The V end was cut by 2 bases, the J end by 2 bases, with 3 bases between. The CDR3 coding sequence is TGCGCCAGCAGCTTTGACACAGATACGCAGTATTTT. Amino acids: CASSFDTDTQYF.

CDR3 region: CASSFSDNYYEQYF. The DNA of the CDR3 is TGTGCCAGCAGTTTCTCGGACAACTACTACGAGCAGTACTTC. The chain links TRBV6-6 to TRBJ2-7, with a possible D match to TRBD1 (5 bases). V lost 4 bases, J lost 3 bases, and 13 bases lay in between. Germline V gene lookup returns CDR1 MNHNY and CDR2 SVGAGI (reference sequence). The CDR3 totals 14 residues.

J is TRBJ2-3 and V is TRBV4-2; D perhaps matches TRBD1 (7 bases). The length of the CDR3 is 16 residues. Germline CDR1 and CDR2: LGHNA and YNFKEQ. Trimming removed 1 base from V and 5 bases from J, with 16 bases in between. CDR3 coding DNA: TGTGCCAGCAGCCAAGCTGTCACAGGGGAGGTAGATACGCAGTATTTT. It translates to CASSQAVTGEVDTQYF.

The V gene is TRBV23-1, the J gene TRBJ2-7; 9 bases are a match to TRBD2. TRBV23-1 falls under the ORF class, with uncertain function. The trim removed 3 bases at V and 7 bases at J, leaving 4 bases unmatched. The CDR3 is made up of 13 amino acids. The CDR3 reads CASSHGLAREQYF. CDR3 nucleotides: TGCGCCAGCAGTCATGGACTAGCGAGGGAGCAGTACTTC.

V is TRBV29-1 and J is TRBJ2-7; 8 positions agree with TRBD2. V shed 3 bases and J 3 bases; nucleotides not matched to a gene: 7. This CDR3 region has 14 residues. Germline values: CDR1 SQVTM, CDR2 ANQGSEA. The DNA for the CDR3 is TGCAGCGTTGAGGTAGCGGGACATTTCTACGAGCAGTACTTC. Its translation is CSVEVAGHFYEQYF.